The 23 T cell receptor beta chains listed next were all sequenced from one sample in a study of human T cells and chemical hapten exposure. Indicated time point: pre-sensitization, week 0. Treatment meaning: therapeutic diphenylcyclopropenone sensitization with weekly scalp DPC. TCRdb ran MiXCR on the RACE reads and lists one entry per CDR3 protein. The sample has about 380,000 distinct CDR3 sequences, 4.5% to 6% seen once. Sample: whole blood, taken in connection with sensitization to the hapten diphenylcyclopropenone (DPC). The origin of the receptors is a woman aged 45-59 years with alopecia areata. Some clones in this sample may be carry-over from other donors' samples.

V gene TRBV20-1 combines with J gene TRBJ2-3, with 12 bases fitting TRBD2. Germline CDR1 reads DFQATT; CDR2 reads SNEGSKA (reference sequence). J lost 8 bases, V lost 1 base, and 1 base had no gene match. This CDR3 comprises 13 residues. For the CDR3, the DNA is TGCAGTGCTAGAGGACTAGCGGGAGTTACGCAGTATTTT. It is translated as CSARGLAGVTQYF.

This clonotype was counted many times. The chain is built from TRBV6-2 or TRBV6-3 and TRBJ2-7, with D perhaps matching TRBD1 (5 bases). The CDR3 length is 15 residues. CDR1 and CDR2 (germline): MNHEY, SVGEGT. Between the trimmed V and J ends, which lost 5 bases and 0 bases, there was a span of 14 bases. The CDR3 reads CASSLGPTSSYEQYF. CDR3 sequence (DNA): TGTGCCAGCAGTCTGGGGCCAACGAGCTCCTACGAGCAGTACTTC.

This sequence joins TRBV12-3 or TRBV12-4 and TRBJ2-1; 8 positions match TRBD1. This CDR3 region has 16 residues. The ends lost 5 bases at V and 7 bases at J; junction bases unmatched: 13. CDR3 DNA: TGTGCCAGCAGTCCTCCTCCACCGGGACAGGTTAATGAGCAGTTCTTC. Amino acids: CASSPPPPGQVNEQFF.

This clonotype was detected many times. The chain carries TRBV9 and TRBJ2-1; perhaps D is TRBD1 or TRBD2 (5 bases each). The germline V gene has CDR1 SGDLS and CDR2 YYNGEE. Trimming took 4 bases from V and 6 from J, leaving 14 bases between them. The CDR3 totals 14 residues. The CDR3 DNA reads as TGTGCCAGCAGCCCCCGGGACGGGCTCAATGAGCAGTTCTTC. This translates into CASSPRDGLNEQFF.

At least ten counts were recorded for this clonotype. The chain has TRBV5-1 and TRBJ2-7, with no clear D. CDR3 length: 13 amino acids. Trimming removed 0 bases from V and 1 base from J, with 5 bases in between. In germline, CDR1 is SGHRS, CDR2 YFSETQ. The CDR3 nucleotides read TGCGCCAGCAGCTTGGTCCGATCCTACGAGCAGTACTTC. As protein: CASSLVRSYEQYF.

The chain combines TRBV6-6 with TRBJ1-5, with D possibly matching TRBD1 (5 bases). The CDR3 extends over 14 amino acids. Germline V gene data show CDR1 as MNHNY and CDR2 as SVGAGI (reference sequence). V was shortened by 7 bases and J by 3 bases, with 13 bases between the two germline ends. Written as DNA, the CDR3 is TGTGCCAGCAATGCAGACAGCTCCAATCAGCCCCAGCATTTT. As protein: CASNADSSNQPQHF.

In its sample, this clonotype was seen a few times. The V gene is TRBV5-6, the J gene TRBJ1-2; unclear D gene. The CDR3 spans 14 residues. Germline CDR1 reads SGHDT; CDR2 reads YYEEEE. V shed 2 bases and J shed 4 bases, with 12 bases lying between them. This chain's CDR3 is CASSFQGSAYGYTF. The DNA of the CDR3 is TGTGCCAGCAGCTTTCAAGGATCAGCCTATGGCTACACCTTC. The full variable domain, rest sourced from reference TRBV5-6 and TRBJ1-2, is DAGVTQSPTHLIKTRGQQVTLRCSPKSGHDTVSWYQQALGQGPQFIFQYYEEEERQRGNFPDRFSGHQFPNYSSELNVNALLLGDSALYLCASSFQGSAYGYTFGSGTRLTVV.

In this sample, this clonotype turned up many times. The V and J genes are TRBV3-1 and TRBJ1-2; D unclear. This CDR3 spans 14 amino acids. Looked up from germline, CDR1 is LGHDT and CDR2 is YNNKEL (reference sequence). Deletions cut 0 bases from V and 4 bases from J, with 9 bases between. CDR3 in DNA: TGTGCCAGCAGCCAAGAGACGACCTTCTATGGCTACACCTTC. This gives the protein CASSQETTFYGYTF.

This clonotype occurred many times. This rearrangement joins TRBV20-1 to TRBJ2-7, with D hard to call. The length of the CDR3 is 11 residues. Trimming left V 0 bases short and J 2 bases short, with 2 bases between. Germline CDR1 DFQATT, CDR2 SNEGSKA (reference sequence). In DNA form, the CDR3 reads TGCAGTGCTAGAGACACCTACGAGCAGTACTTC. It codes for CSARDTYEQYF.

This clonotype was recorded many times. The chain is built from TRBV20-1 and TRBJ2-5; D is ambiguous. Germline loops: CDR1 DFQATT, CDR2 SNEGSKA (reference sequence). Trimming cost V 3 bases and J 4 bases, with 12 bases left between them. The length of the CDR3 is 13 residues. DNA of the CDR3: TGCAGTGCTAGTTTAATAGCTGGAGAGACCCAGTACTTC. Protein: CSASLIAGETQYF.

About this clonotype itself: This clone may be a read error of a much larger clone one base away. The CDR3 DNA sequence: TGCACCAGCAGCTTTCAACGACTAGAGGAGACCCAGTACTTC. Translation gives CTSSFQRLEETQYF. The chain is built from TRBV5-1 and TRBJ2-5; D perhaps matches TRBD2 (6 bases). The CDR3 loop spans 14 amino acids. Germline V gene sequence: CDR1 SGHRS, CDR2 YFSETQ.

There are many counts of this clonotype. The genes are TRBV6-5 and TRBJ2-6; tentative D call: TRBD2 (7 bases). Trimming stripped 5 bases from V and 4 bases from J, with 15 bases between. The CDR3 runs 16 residues. Germline values: CDR1 MNHEY, CDR2 SVGAGI. CDR3 in amino acids: CASSATGGGGANVLTF. Here the CDR3 DNA reads TGTGCCAGCAGTGCTACGGGGGGCGGCGGGGCCAACGTCCTGACTTTC.

This clonotype was seen many times. The V gene is TRBV5-1, the J gene TRBJ2-3; D remains ambiguous. Trimming shortened V by 0 bases and J by 4 bases, and 9 bases separated the two germline ends. Germline V CDR1 and CDR2: SGHRS, YFSETQ. The CDR3 contains 14 residues. CDR3 DNA: TGCGCCAGCAGCTTGGGGATACGGTCAGATACGCAGTATTTT. It yields the protein CASSLGIRSDTQYF.

This clonotype was observed at least ten times. This chain joins TRBV7-6 and TRBJ1-3; D call uncertain. Germline-derived CDR1 and CDR2 are SGHVS and FNYEAQ. This CDR3 is built from 13 residues. V was clipped by 4 bases and J by 4 bases, with 8 bases between them. CDR3 sequence: CASSYGHGNTIYF. CDR3 nucleotide sequence: TGTGCCAGCAGCTACGGTCACGGAAACACCATATATTTT.

The chain joins TRBV6-1 to TRBJ1-5; D gene ambiguous. Germline loops: CDR1 MNHNS, CDR2 SASEGT. The V end lost 5 bases, the J end lost 0 bases, and 8 bases lay between the germline ends. This CDR3 has 14 residues. In DNA, the CDR3 is TGTGCCAGCAGTAGAGAATATAGCAATCAGCCCCAGCATTTT. Its protein is CASSREYSNQPQHF.

With respect to this clonotype: At one of its ends the junction is not consistent with the germline gene, which may arise from a read error. The chain combines TRBV7-2 with TRBJ1-5, with D possibly matching TRBD1 (6 bases). Germline V gene sequence: CDR1 SGHTA, CDR2 FQGNSA. The CDR3 extends over 15 amino acids. DNA of the CDR3: TGTGCCAGCGGCTTACAGGGCAACGGCAATCAGCCCCAGCATTTT. This gives the protein CASGLQGNGNQPQHF.

This sequence joins TRBV20-1 and TRBJ2-7, with no clear D. V lost 3 bases and J lost 2, with 8 bases in between. The CDR3 sequence is 12 residues long. Looked up from germline, CDR1 is DFQATT and CDR2 is SNEGSKA (reference sequence). DNA of the CDR3: TGCAGTGCTAGCGGGCCCACCTACGAGCAGTACTTC. Its translation: CSASGPTYEQYF.

This clonotype showed up many times. V usage is TRBV5-1 and J usage is TRBJ1-1; possible D gene TRBD1, 5 bases. The V and J ends lost 0 bases and 4 bases respectively, with 16 bases between them. Germline V gene sequence: CDR1 SGHRS, CDR2 YFSETQ. The CDR3 spans 16 residues. DNA for the CDR3: TGCGCCAGCAGCTTGGGGGCCTCTCTGAGGGGCACTGAAGCTTTCTTT. Its protein is CASSLGASLRGTEAFF. Drawing the rest from reference TRBV5-1 and TRBJ1-1, the complete variable domain is KAGVTQTPRYLIKTRGQQVTLSCSPISGHRSVSWYQQTPGQGLQFLFEYFSETQRNKGNFPGRFSGRQFSNSRSEMNVSTLELGDSALYLCASSLGASLRGTEAFFGQGTRLTVV.

This clonotype was counted between two and nine times. The CDR3 DNA reads as TGTGCCAGCAGTTCCCGGACAGGCAGGAGCAATCAGCCCCAGCATTTT. Translating it yields CASSSRTGRSNQPQHF. The chain combines TRBV12-3 or TRBV12-4 with TRBJ1-5, with TRBD1 matching 7 bases. The CDR3 length is 16 residues. V was clipped by 4 bases and J by 1 base; unmatched bases: 7.

This clonotype was counted ten times or more. This sequence joins TRBV29-1 and TRBJ2-3; D gene unclear. Germline V CDR1 and CDR2: SQVTM, ANQGSEA. The ends were cut back, 0 bases at V and 7 bases at J, with 11 bases in the middle. The length of the CDR3 is 13 residues. The CDR3 loop is CSVEDTPRYTQYF. The CDR3 nucleotides are TGCAGCGTTGAAGATACCCCTCGGTATACGCAGTATTTT.

This clonotype was found a few times. The genes are TRBV4-3 and TRBJ2-6, with no clear D. Germline CDR1 and CDR2: LGHNA and YSLEER. There are 17 residues in the CDR3. Trimming pared 0 bases from V and 4 bases from J, leaving 13 bases between. The CDR3 bases are TGCGCCAGCAGCCAAGACACCTTGGGCCCAGGGGCCAACGTCCTGACTTTC. Translating it yields CASSQDTLGPGANVLTF.

The table lists this clonotype with many counts. This chain uses TRBV27 with TRBJ1-1, with D possibly TRBD1 on 6 matching bases. Germline CDR1 is MNHEY and CDR2 is SMNVEV (reference sequence). Trimming removed 9 bases from V and 7 bases from J, with 21 bases in between. This CDR3 is built from 14 residues. The CDR3 bases are TGTGCCAGTCGCCGACTTACAGGGATATATGAAGCTTTCTTT. Protein product: CASRRLTGIYEAFF.

This clonotype has ten or more counts. The rearrangement links TRBV27 to TRBJ1-1; no clear D gene. This CDR3 is 14 amino acids long. Germline values: CDR1 MNHEY, CDR2 SMNVEV (reference sequence). V shed 3 bases and J shed 5 bases, with 13 bases lying between them. The chain's CDR3 is CASSFGFGETEAFF. In DNA, the CDR3 is TGTGCCAGCAGTTTTGGCTTTGGAGAAACTGAAGCTTTCTTT.